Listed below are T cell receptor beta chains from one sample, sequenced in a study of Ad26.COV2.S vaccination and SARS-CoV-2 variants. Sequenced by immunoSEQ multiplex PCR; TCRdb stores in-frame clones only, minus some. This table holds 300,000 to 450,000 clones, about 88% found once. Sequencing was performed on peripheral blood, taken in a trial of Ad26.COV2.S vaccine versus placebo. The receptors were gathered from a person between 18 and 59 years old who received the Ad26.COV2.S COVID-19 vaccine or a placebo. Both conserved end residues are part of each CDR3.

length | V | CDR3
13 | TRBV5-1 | CASSLDPGQPQHF
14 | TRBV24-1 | CAPAWPQKGTEAFF
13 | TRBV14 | CASSSTLNTEAFF
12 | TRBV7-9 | CASSLMENEQYF
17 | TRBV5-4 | CASSLSLDPGVFYEQYF
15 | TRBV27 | CASSTREGPNYGYTF
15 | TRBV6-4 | CASTGGRGRTDTQYF
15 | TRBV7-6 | CASSLNPGQGTEAFF
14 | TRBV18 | CASSRYREGGELFF
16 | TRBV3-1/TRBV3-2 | CASSYSPRSKCSPLHF
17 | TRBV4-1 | CASSQEGQGDSNQPQHF
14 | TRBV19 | CASIGIRGGREQFF
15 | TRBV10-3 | CAISESNRDNQPQHF
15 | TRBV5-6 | CASSNRLANTGELFF
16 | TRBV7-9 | CAAGGQASTTNEKLFF
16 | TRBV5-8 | CASSTSGGLSTDTQYF
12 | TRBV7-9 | CASSRHQETQYF
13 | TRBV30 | CAWSVGPLVEQYF
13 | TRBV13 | CASSPTRGTEAFF
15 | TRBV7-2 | CASSLYRDLGQPQHF